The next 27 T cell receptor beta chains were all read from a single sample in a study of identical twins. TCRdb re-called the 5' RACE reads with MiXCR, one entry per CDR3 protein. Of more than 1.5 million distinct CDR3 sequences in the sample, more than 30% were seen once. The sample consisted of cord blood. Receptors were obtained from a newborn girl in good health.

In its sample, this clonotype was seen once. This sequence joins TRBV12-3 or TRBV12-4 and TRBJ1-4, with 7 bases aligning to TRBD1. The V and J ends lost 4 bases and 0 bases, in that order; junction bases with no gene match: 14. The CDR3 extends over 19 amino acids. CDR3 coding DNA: TGTGCCAGCAGTTCCCCCCGACAGGGTCGAAGGGCAACTAATGAAAAACTGTTTTTT. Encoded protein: CASSSPRQGRRATNEKLFF.

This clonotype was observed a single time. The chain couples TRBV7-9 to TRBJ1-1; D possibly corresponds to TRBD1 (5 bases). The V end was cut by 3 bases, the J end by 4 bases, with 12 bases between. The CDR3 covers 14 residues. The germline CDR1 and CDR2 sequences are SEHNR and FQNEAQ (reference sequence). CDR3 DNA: TGTGCCAGCAGCTTTGACGGGGACGGCACTGAAGCTTTCTTT. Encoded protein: CASSFDGDGTEAFF.

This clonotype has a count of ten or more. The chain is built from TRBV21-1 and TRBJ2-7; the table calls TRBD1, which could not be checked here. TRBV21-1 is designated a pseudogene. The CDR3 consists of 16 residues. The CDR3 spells CASSKVEGTGPYEQYF. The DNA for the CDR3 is TGTGCCAGCAGCAAAGTAGAGGGGACAGGCCCCTACGAGCAGTACTTC.

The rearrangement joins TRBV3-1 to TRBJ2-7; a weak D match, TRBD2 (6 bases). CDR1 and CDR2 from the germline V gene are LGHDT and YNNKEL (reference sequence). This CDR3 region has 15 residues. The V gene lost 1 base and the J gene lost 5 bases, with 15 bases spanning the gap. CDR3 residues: CASSQVLRGKNEQYF. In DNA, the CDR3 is TGTGCCAGCAGCCAAGTCCTACGGGGGAAGAACGAGCAGTACTTC.

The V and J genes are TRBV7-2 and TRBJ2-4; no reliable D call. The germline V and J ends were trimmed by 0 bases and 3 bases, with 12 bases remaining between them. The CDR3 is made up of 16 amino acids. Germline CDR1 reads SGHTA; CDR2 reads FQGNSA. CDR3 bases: TGTGCCAGCAGCTTAGCAGTTTGGCAGGACAAAAACATTCAGTACTTC. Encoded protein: CASSLAVWQDKNIQYF.

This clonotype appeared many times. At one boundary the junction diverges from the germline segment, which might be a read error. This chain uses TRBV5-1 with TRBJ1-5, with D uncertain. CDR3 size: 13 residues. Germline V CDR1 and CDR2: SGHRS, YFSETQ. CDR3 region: CASSLAINQPQHF. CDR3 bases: TGTGCCAGCAGCTTAGCGATTAATCAGCCCCAGCATTTT. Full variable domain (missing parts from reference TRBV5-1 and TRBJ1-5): KAGVTQTPRYLIKTRGQQVTLSCSPISGHRSVSWYQQTPGQGLQFLFEYFSETQRNKGNFPGRFSGRQFSNSRSEMNVSTLELGDSALYLCASSLAINQPQHFGDGTRLSIL.

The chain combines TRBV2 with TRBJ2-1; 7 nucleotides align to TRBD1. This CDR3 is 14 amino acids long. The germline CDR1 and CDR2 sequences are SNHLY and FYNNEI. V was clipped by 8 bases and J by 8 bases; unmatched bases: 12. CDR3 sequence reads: CASSGQVRGDEQFF. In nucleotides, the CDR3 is TGTGCCAGCTCTGGACAGGTTCGGGGCGATGAGCAGTTCTTC.

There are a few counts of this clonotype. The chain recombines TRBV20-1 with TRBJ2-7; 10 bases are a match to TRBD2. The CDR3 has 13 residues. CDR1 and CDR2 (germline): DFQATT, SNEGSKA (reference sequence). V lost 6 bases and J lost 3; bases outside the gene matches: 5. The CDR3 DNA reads TGCAGTGCCGGACTAGCGGAGTTCTACGAGCAGTACTTC. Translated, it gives CSAGLAEFYEQYF.

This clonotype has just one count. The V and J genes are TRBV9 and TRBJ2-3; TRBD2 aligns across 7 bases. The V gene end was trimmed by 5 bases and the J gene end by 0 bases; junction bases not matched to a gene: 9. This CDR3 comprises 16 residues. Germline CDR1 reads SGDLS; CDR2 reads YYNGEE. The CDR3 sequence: CASSPTGSGSTDTQYF. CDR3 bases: TGTGCCAGCAGTCCCACGGGTAGCGGGAGCACAGATACGCAGTATTTT.

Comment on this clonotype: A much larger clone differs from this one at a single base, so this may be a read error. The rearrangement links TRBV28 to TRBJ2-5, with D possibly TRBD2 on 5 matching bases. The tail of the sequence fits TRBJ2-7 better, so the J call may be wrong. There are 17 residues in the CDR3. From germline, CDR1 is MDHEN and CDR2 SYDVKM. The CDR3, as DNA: TGTGCCAGCAGTTTCCCCTTGACCGTGACTACCACCTACGAGCAGTACTTC. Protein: CASSFPLTVTTTYEQYF.

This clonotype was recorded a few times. CDR3: CASSLPSGGFRDEQFF. The DNA of the CDR3 is TGCGCCAGCAGCTTGCCTAGCGGGGGGTTTCGCGATGAGCAGTTCTTC. V usage is TRBV5-1 and J usage is TRBJ2-1; 11 bases map to TRBD2. Germline lookup yields CDR1 SGHRS and CDR2 YFSETQ. CDR3 length equals 16 residues. V lost 1 base to trimming and J lost 8 bases; unmatched junction nucleotides: 8.

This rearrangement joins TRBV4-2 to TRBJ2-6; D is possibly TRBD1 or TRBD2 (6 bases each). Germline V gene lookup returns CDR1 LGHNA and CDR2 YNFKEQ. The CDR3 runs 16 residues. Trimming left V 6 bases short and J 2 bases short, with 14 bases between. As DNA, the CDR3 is TGTGCCAGCAGTATCCGGGGGCCAACTGGGGCCAACGTCCTGACTTTC. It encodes CASSIRGPTGANVLTF.

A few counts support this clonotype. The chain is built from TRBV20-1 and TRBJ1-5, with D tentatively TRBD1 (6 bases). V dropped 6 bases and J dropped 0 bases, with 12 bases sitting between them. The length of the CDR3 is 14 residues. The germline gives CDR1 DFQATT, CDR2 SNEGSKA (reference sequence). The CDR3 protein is CSAWGTSSNQPQHF. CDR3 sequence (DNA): TGCAGTGCCTGGGGGACATCTAGCAATCAGCCCCAGCATTTT.

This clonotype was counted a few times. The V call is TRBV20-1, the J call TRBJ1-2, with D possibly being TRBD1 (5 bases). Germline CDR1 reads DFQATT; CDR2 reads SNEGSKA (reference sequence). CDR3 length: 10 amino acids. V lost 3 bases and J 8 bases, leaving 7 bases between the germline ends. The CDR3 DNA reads TGCAGTGCTAGGAGACAGGGCTACACCTTC. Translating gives CSARRQGYTF.

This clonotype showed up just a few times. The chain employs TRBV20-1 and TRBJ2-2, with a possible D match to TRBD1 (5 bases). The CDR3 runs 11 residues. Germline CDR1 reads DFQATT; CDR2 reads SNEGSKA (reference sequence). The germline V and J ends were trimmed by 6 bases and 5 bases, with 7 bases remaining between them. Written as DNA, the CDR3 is TGCAGTGCCCAGGGTACCGGGGAGCTGTTTTTT. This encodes CSAQGTGELFF.

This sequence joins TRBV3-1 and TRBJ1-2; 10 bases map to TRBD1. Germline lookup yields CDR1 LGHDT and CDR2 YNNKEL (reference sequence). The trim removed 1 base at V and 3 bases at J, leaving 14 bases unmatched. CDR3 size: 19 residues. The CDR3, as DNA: TGTGCCAGCAGCCAAGCCCTCGGGGGACAGGGGTCCTCTTACTATGGCTACACCTTC. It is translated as CASSQALGGQGSSYYGYTF.

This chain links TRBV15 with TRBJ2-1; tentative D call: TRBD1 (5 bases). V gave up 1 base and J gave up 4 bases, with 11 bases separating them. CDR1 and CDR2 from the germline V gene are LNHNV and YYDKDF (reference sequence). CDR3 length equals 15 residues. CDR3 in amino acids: CATSRVLGLYNEQFF. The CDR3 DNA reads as TGTGCCACCAGCAGAGTTCTGGGGCTATACAATGAGCAGTTCTTC. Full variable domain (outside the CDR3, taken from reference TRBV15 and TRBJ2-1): DAMVIQNPRYQVTQFGKPVTLSCSQTLNHNVMYWYQQKSSQAPKLLFHYYDKDFNNEADTPDNFQSRRPNTSFCFLDIRSPGLGDTAMYLCATSRVLGLYNEQFFGPGTRLTVL.

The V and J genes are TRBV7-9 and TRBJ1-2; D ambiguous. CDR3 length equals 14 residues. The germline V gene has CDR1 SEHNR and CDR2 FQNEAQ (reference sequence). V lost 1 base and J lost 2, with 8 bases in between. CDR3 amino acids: CASSLVAENYGYTF. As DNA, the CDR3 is TGTGCCAGCAGCTTAGTCGCAGAGAACTATGGCTACACCTTC.

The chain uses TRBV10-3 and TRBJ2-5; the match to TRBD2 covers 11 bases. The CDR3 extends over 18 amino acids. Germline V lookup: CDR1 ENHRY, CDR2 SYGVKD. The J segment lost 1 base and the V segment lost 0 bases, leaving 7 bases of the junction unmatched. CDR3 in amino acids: CAISESRSLAGGQETQYF. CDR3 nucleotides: TGTGCCATCAGTGAGTCGCGAAGCCTAGCGGGAGGCCAAGAGACCCAGTACTTC.

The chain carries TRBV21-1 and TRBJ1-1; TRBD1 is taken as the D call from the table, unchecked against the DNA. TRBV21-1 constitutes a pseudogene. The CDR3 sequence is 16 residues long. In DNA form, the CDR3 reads TGTGCCAGCAGGGAAGGGGGGTGCGAAATGAACACTGAAGCTTTCTTT. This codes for CASREGGCEMNTEAFF.

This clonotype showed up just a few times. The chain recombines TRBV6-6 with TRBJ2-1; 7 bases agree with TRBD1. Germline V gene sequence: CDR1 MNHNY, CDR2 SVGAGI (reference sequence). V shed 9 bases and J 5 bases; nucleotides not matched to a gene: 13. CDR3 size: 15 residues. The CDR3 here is CASRLSDRTNNEQFF. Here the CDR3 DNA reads TGTGCCAGTCGGCTCTCGGACAGGACAAACAATGAGCAGTTCTTC.

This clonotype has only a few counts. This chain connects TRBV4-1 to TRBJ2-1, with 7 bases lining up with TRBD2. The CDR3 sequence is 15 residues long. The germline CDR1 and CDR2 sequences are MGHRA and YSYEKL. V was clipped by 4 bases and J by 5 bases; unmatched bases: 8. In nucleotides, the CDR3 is TGCGCCAGCAGCCGCCCGCCGGGGGGACACAATGAGCAGTTCTTC. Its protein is CASSRPPGGHNEQFF.

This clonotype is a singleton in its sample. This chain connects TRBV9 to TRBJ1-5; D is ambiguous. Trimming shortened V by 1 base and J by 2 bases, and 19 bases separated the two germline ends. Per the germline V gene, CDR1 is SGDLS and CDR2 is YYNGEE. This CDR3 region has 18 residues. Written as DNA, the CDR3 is TGTGCCAGCAGCGTAAAGTCCTCGGATCCCGGCTGCAATCAGCCCCAGCATTTT. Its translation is CASSVKSSDPGCNQPQHF.

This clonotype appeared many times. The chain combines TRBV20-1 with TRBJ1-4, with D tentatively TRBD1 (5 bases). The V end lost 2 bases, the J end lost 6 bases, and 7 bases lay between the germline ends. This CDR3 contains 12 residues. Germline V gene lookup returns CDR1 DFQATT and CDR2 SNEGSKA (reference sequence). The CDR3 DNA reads TGCAGTGCTAGACAGACAGATGAAAAACTGTTTTTT. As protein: CSARQTDEKLFF.

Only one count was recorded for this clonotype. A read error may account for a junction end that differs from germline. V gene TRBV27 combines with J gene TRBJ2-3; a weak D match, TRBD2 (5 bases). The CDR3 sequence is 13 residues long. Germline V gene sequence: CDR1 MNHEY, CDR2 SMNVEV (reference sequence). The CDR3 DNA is TGTGCCATCGGACTTTACAACACAGATACGCGGTATTTT. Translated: CAIGLYNTDTRYF.

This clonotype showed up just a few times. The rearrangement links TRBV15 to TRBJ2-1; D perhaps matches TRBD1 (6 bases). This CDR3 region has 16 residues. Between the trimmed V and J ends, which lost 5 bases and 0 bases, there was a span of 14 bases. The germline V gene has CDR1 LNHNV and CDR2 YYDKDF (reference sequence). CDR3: CATSSKTGSSYNEQFF. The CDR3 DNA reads TGTGCCACCAGCTCAAAAACAGGGAGCTCCTACAATGAGCAGTTCTTC.

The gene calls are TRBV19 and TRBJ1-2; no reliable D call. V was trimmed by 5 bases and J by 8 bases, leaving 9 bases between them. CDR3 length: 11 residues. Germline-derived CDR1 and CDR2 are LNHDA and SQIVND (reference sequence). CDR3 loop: CASSREDGYTF. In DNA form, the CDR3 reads TGTGCCAGTAGTCGGGAGGACGGCTACACCTTC.